This T cell receptor beta chain was documented in a study of cytomegalovirus exposure and HLA in healthy donors. Details on this clone: Its specificity is not known.

This PCR relied on a set of 60 Vbeta primers and 13 Jbeta primers. Assay used: immunoSEQ multiplex PCR; TCRdb lists only in-frame clones, some missing. Among some 130,000 clones listed, about 71% were seen once. Study conclusions and caveats: Cytomegalovirus-associated TCR beta chains were listed, numbering approximately 150. An apparent linkage of common viral pathogens to several of the most significant clusters emerged in a later analysis.

The CDR3 is 13 amino acids. The germline V gene encodes CDR1 SEHNR and CDR2 FQNEAQ (reference sequence). V was pared by 3 bases and J by 4 bases, with 6 bases between. The specimen was PBMCs. The rearrangement uses TRBV7-9 and TRBJ1-4; D gene ambiguous. The origin of this receptor is a woman aged 55-70 years in good health and CMV-seropositive. In nucleotides, the CDR3 is TGTGCCAGCAGCTTCCAGGATAATGAAAAACTGTTTTTT. Protein: CASSFQDNEKLFF.